This T cell receptor (beta chain) was profiled in a study of blood T cell repertoires in COVID-19. Study processing details: Using reference gene primer amplification, nucleated cell counts were estimated. Measured with immunoSEQ multiplex PCR; TCRdb has only the in-frame clones, and not every one. V and J calls plus clone size are reproduced from that table; the DNA served to infer D and trimming. There are 200,000 to 300,000 clones in the sample; around 89% occur only once, and over 4% lies in the top ten. The CDR3 is made up of 13 amino acids. Between the trimmed V and J ends, which lost 6 bases and 4 bases, there was a span of 12 bases. CDR1 and CDR2 from the germline V gene are LNHDA and SQIVND (reference sequence).

This sequence joins TRBV19 and TRBJ1-2; D is perhaps TRBD1 (5 bases). The sequenced material came from peripheral blood. The clonotype was recovered from a man aged 55 to 69 who had recovered from COVID-19. CDR3 loop: CASRHTGSYGYTF. The DNA of the CDR3 is TGTGCCAGTAGGCACACAGGTTCCTATGGCTACACCTTC.